Shown below are 30 T cell receptor beta chains from a single sample sequenced in a study of blood T cell repertoires in COVID-19 (dated by TCRdb to the early 2020s). To prepare the library, the immunoSEQ multiplex PCR assay was applied. Here the immuneACCESS table is served through TCRdb, limited to in-frame sequences with V and J called. Missing clones are a known gap in these copies; in checked studies unresolved V genes cover under half, and the rest lacks a known reason. Across this sample there are under 150,000 clones, with approximately 84% seen only once. Together, the top ten hold more than 1.2% of the sample. The sequencing sample was made of peripheral blood. These receptors all come from a man in his sixties with acute or convalescent COVID-19.

V gene TRBV5-1 combines with J gene TRBJ1-4; 9 positions match TRBD1. Unmatched junction bases numbered 6, after V lost 4 bases and J lost 8 bases. The CDR3 loop spans 14 amino acids. Germline CDR1 reads SGHRS; CDR2 reads YFSETQ. CDR3 in amino acids: CASSLQGAGEKLFF. CDR3 in DNA: TGCGCCAGCAGCCTACAGGGGGCCGGGGAAAAACTGTTTTTT. Variable domain in full (rest from reference TRBV5-1 and TRBJ1-4): KAGVTQTPRYLIKTRGQQVTLSCSPISGHRSVSWYQQTPGQGLQFLFEYFSETQRNKGNFPGRFSGRQFSNSRSEMNVSTLELGDSALYLCASSLQGAGEKLFFGSGTQLSVL.

The chain uses TRBV6-5 and TRBJ1-5; D is uncertain. Trimming stripped 5 bases from V and 0 bases from J, with 11 bases between. Germline V lookup: CDR1 MNHEY, CDR2 SVGAGI. This CDR3 region has 15 residues. The CDR3 region is CASSTRQDSNQPQHF. Here the CDR3 DNA reads TGTGCCAGCAGTACCCGGCAGGATAGCAATCAGCCCCAGCATTTT.

The chain joins TRBV3-1 (or the pseudogene TRBV3-2) to TRBJ1-1; D uncertain. The V gene's germline CDR1 is LGHDT and CDR2 YNNKEL (reference sequence). This CDR3 contains 18 residues. The ends were cut back, 3 bases at V and 1 base at J, with 21 bases in the middle. CDR3 sequence: CASSQAPEGGITNTEAFF. CDR3 DNA: TGTGCCAGCAGCCAGGCCCCCGAGGGTGGGATTACGAACACTGAAGCTTTCTTT.

The chain employs TRBV7-2 and TRBJ2-5, with D perhaps TRBD2 (6 bases). Trimming cost V 1 base and J 1 base, with 10 bases left between them. The CDR3 consists of 15 residues. Germline V lookup: CDR1 SGHTA, CDR2 FQGNSA. The CDR3 DNA reads as TGTGCCAGCAGCTTAGGGATCGGGGGCCAAGAGACCCAGTACTTC. This encodes CASSLGIGGQETQYF.

There are a few counts of this clone. CDR3 in amino acids: CASRRQGSPYEKLFF. Written as DNA, the CDR3 is TGTGCCAGCAGAAGACAGGGTAGCCCTTATGAAAAACTGTTTTTT. This sequence joins TRBV28 and TRBJ1-4; 7 nucleotides match TRBD1. CDR1 is MDHEN and CDR2 is SYDVKM in the germline V gene. This CDR3 has 15 amino acids. V lost 6 bases and J lost 6; bases outside the gene matches: 10. The full variable domain, completed using reference TRBV28 and TRBJ1-4, is DVKVTQSSRYLVKRTGEKVFLECVQDMDHENMFWYRQDPGLGLRLIYFSYDVKMKEKGDIPEGYSVSREKKERFSLILESASTNQTSMYLCASRRQGSPYEKLFFGSGTQLSVL.

J is TRBJ2-2 and V is TRBV5-1; TRBD2 agrees at 9 bases. J gave up 5 bases and V 3 bases, and 5 bases lay outside the gene matches. Germline V lookup: CDR1 SGHRS, CDR2 YFSETQ. The CDR3 consists of 15 residues. This CDR3 reads CASSSGTSWTGELFF. Here the CDR3 DNA reads TGCGCCAGCAGCTCCGGGACTAGCTGGACCGGGGAGCTGTTTTTT.

V gene TRBV19 combines with J gene TRBJ1-1; D ambiguous. Germline CDR1 reads LNHDA; CDR2 reads SQIVND (reference sequence). Trimming pared 7 bases from V and 0 bases from J, leaving 9 bases between. This CDR3 is built from 13 residues. Written as DNA, the CDR3 is TGTGCCAGTACAGAACAGTTGAACACTGAAGCTTTCTTT. Protein: CASTEQLNTEAFF.

The V gene is TRBV10-3, the J gene TRBJ2-7, with D possibly matching TRBD1 (5 bases). The CDR3 covers 16 residues. The germline V gene encodes CDR1 ENHRY and CDR2 SYGVKD. V was pared by 3 bases and J by 2 bases, with 17 bases between. The CDR3 spells CAISDGGVRVAYEQYF. CDR3 DNA sequence: TGTGCCATCAGTGACGGCGGTGTCAGGGTGGCCTACGAGCAGTACTTC.

The chain couples TRBV4-2 to TRBJ1-2; D unresolved. The CDR3 totals 13 residues. The germline V and J ends were trimmed by 4 bases and 4 bases, with 10 bases remaining between them. The germline V gene has CDR1 LGHNA and CDR2 YNFKEQ. The chain's CDR3 is CASSPAGGYGYTF. The CDR3 nucleotides read TGTGCCAGCAGCCCTGCGGGCGGCTATGGCTACACCTTC.

This chain connects TRBV4-1 to TRBJ1-1; D may be TRBD1 (6 bases). The ends were cut back, 0 bases at V and 7 bases at J, with 18 bases in the middle. CDR1 is MGHRA and CDR2 is YSYEKL in the germline V gene. There are 16 residues in the CDR3. CDR3 in amino acids: CASSQDPGQRRGEAFF. In nucleotides, the CDR3 is TGCGCCAGCAGCCAAGACCCGGGACAACGGCGAGGTGAAGCTTTCTTT.

A single count supports this clone. V is TRBV29-1 and J is TRBJ2-7; 12 nucleotides align to TRBD1. The CDR3 is 13 residues long. Germline-derived CDR1 and CDR2 are SQVTM and ANQGSEA. The CDR3, as DNA: TGCACCGATGGGGGACAGGGGGCGCGGGAGCAGTACTTC. Translated: CTDGGQGAREQYF.

V and J are TRBV5-1 and TRBJ1-4; 8 nucleotides agree with TRBD1. Germline CDR1 SGHRS, CDR2 YFSETQ. V lost 4 bases and J lost 3; bases outside the gene matches: 5. The CDR3 runs to 15 residues. The CDR3 DNA follows: TGCGCCAGCAGCCCCGACAGGGGCCCTAATGAAAAACTGTTTTTT. Residues: CASSPDRGPNEKLFF.

This chain joins TRBV29-1 and TRBJ1-2; D is perhaps TRBD1 (6 bases). The germline V gene encodes CDR1 SQVTM and CDR2 ANQGSEA. The CDR3 is 15 amino acids. V was shortened by 6 bases and J by 0 bases, with 17 bases between the two germline ends. The CDR3 region has the DNA TGCAGCGTCAAGGGCGGACAGCCTACTAACTATGGCTACACCTTC. It codes for CSVKGGQPTNYGYTF.

The J gene is TRBJ2-7, the V gene TRBV14; D remains unclear. There are 13 residues in the CDR3. Trimming pared 3 bases from V and 4 bases from J, leaving 10 bases between. In germline, CDR1 is SGHDN, CDR2 FVKESK. CDR3 loop: CASSQNLLYEQYF. As DNA, the CDR3 is TGTGCCAGCAGCCAGAATTTACTTTACGAGCAGTACTTC. Supplemented by reference TRBV14 and TRBJ2-7, the full variable domain reads EAGVTQFPSHSVIEKGQTVTLRCDPISGHDNLYWYRRVMGKEIKFLLHFVKESKQDESGMPNNRFLAERTGGTYSTLKVQPAELEDSGVYFCASSQNLLYEQYFGPGTRLTVT.

The genes are TRBV6-6 and TRBJ1-5; TRBD1 agrees at 8 bases. V lost 2 bases to trimming and J lost 7 bases; unmatched junction nucleotides: 7. Germline V gene sequence: CDR1 MNHNY, CDR2 SVGAGI (reference sequence). There are 15 residues in the CDR3. CDR3 amino acids: CASSYTDRGGQPQHF. The CDR3 DNA is TGTGCCAGCAGTTACACCGACAGGGGAGGCCAGCCCCAGCATTTT.

The chain joins TRBV11-2 to TRBJ2-1, with D hard to call. Germline V gene sequence: CDR1 SGHAT, CDR2 FQNNGV. V lost 5 bases and J lost 5, with 16 bases in between. The CDR3 runs 15 residues. CDR3 DNA sequence: TGTGCCAGCAGCCAGATGCGGCTCGGAAACAATGAGCAGTTCTTC. Protein sequence: CASSQMRLGNNEQFF.

J is TRBJ1-1 and V is TRBV5-1; 9 positions match TRBD1. V dropped 0 bases and J dropped 6; count of bases not matched to a gene: 6. Germline values: CDR1 SGHRS, CDR2 YFSETQ. The length of the CDR3 is 15 residues. The DNA for the CDR3 is TGCGCCAGCAGCTTGGCACAGGGGGCTCAGGCTGAAGCTTTCTTT. Residues: CASSLAQGAQAEAFF.

This clone was picked up one time. The chain links TRBV5-1 to TRBJ1-2; 9 nucleotides align to TRBD1. The CDR3 loop spans 13 amino acids. V lost 0 bases and J lost 8; bases outside the gene matches: 2. Germline CDR1 is SGHRS and CDR2 is YFSETQ. CDR3 protein: CASSLGTGEGYTF. CDR3 sequence (DNA): TGCGCCAGCAGCTTGGGGACAGGGGAAGGCTACACCTTC.

This clone appeared a single time. V gene TRBV6-2 or TRBV6-3 combines with J gene TRBJ2-1; 10 positions agree with TRBD1. The germline CDR1 and CDR2 sequences are MNHEY and SVGEGT. V shed 1 base and J 0 bases; nucleotides not matched to a gene: 3. CDR3 size: 17 residues. CDR3 DNA: TGTGCCAGCAGTTACTGGACAGGGGGGAGCTCCTACAATGAGCAGTTCTTC. Translating it yields CASSYWTGGSSYNEQFF.

The chain links TRBV7-8 to TRBJ2-5; 7 bases are a match to TRBD1. CDR3 length: 15 amino acids. The junction had 7 bases not matched to a gene; V was cut back by 1 base and J by 5 bases. Per germline, CDR1 SGHVS and CDR2 FQNEAQ. DNA of the CDR3: TGTGCCAGCAGCTTAGTGCCAGGGGGTTACGAGACCCAGTACTTC. Residues: CASSLVPGGYETQYF.

The chain uses TRBV19 and TRBJ2-3, with 9 bases matching TRBD1. J lost 2 bases, V lost 3 bases, and 9 bases had no gene match. The CDR3 sequence is 17 residues long. Germline values: CDR1 LNHDA, CDR2 SQIVND (reference sequence). This CDR3 is CASSMAGTGTYTDTQYF. CDR3 DNA sequence: TGTGCCAGTAGTATGGCCGGGACAGGGACTTACACAGATACGCAGTATTTT. The full variable domain, completed using reference TRBV19 and TRBJ2-3, is DGGITQSPKYLFRKEGQNVTLSCEQNLNHDAMYWYRQDPGQGLRLIYYSQIVNDFQKGDIAEGYSVSREKKESFPLTVTSAQKNPTAFYLCASSMAGTGTYTDTQYFGPGTRLTVL.

The V gene is TRBV27, the J gene TRBJ2-7; 12 positions agree with TRBD1. The germline V gene has CDR1 MNHEY and CDR2 SMNVEV (reference sequence). V lost 4 bases to trimming and J lost 7 bases; unmatched junction nucleotides: 8. The CDR3 runs 15 residues. DNA for the CDR3: TGTGCCAGCAGTTCGCCGGGACAGGGGGCGGGGGAGCAGTACTTC. Translating it yields CASSSPGQGAGEQYF.

The chain employs TRBV25-1 and TRBJ1-2; D ambiguous. Germline values: CDR1 MGHDK, CDR2 SYGVNS. The CDR3 is 12 residues long. V lost 5 bases and J 11 bases, leaving 15 bases between the germline ends. The chain's CDR3 is CASSPRRQAYTF. For the CDR3, the DNA is TGTGCCAGCAGTCCCAGAAGGCAGGCATACACCTTC.

The chain links TRBV27 to TRBJ2-6; no definite D call. CDR1 is MNHEY and CDR2 is SMNVEV in the germline V gene (reference sequence). V shed 2 bases and J shed 0 bases, with 11 bases lying between them. CDR3 size: 17 residues. CDR3 sequence reads: CASSLARVPSGANVLTF. The CDR3 bases are TGTGCCAGCAGTTTAGCCCGAGTGCCCTCTGGGGCCAACGTCCTGACTTTC. The full variable domain, with the rest looked up from reference TRBV27 and TRBJ2-6, is EAQVTQNPRYLITVTGKKLTVTCSQNMNHEYMSWYRQDPGLGLRQIYYSMNVEVTDKGDVPEGYKVSRKEKRNFPLILESPSPNQTSLYFCASSLARVPSGANVLTFGAGSRLTVL.

This chain links TRBV7-8 with TRBJ1-3; 8 bases are a match to TRBD1. The CDR3 consists of 14 residues. J was trimmed by 4 bases and V by 5 bases; bases with no gene match: 4. CDR1 and CDR2 (germline): SGHVS, FQNEAQ. The CDR3 region is CASSHRTGGNTIYF. In DNA, the CDR3 is TGTGCCAGCAGCCATAGGACAGGGGGAAACACCATATATTTT.

This sequence joins TRBV6-2 or TRBV6-3 and TRBJ2-7, with TRBD1 identical over 9 bases. V shed 6 bases, J shed 1 base, and the junction held 7 bases outside the gene matches. Per germline, CDR1 MNHEY and CDR2 SVGEGT. The CDR3 length is 15 residues. The CDR3 spells CASSDRTGVSYEQYF. The CDR3 DNA is TGTGCCAGCAGCGATCGGACAGGGGTATCCTACGAGCAGTACTTC.

V is TRBV7-2 and J is TRBJ2-1; a possible D gene is TRBD1 (5 bases). The germline V and J ends were trimmed by 6 bases and 7 bases, with 13 bases remaining between them. Germline V CDR1 and CDR2: SGHTA, FQGNSA. CDR3 length equals 13 residues. For the CDR3, the DNA is TGTGCCAGCAGTCCTTTCCCAGGGAATGAGCAGTTCTTC. Encoded protein: CASSPFPGNEQFF.

J is TRBJ2-7 and V is TRBV28; 7 positions agree with TRBD1. The CDR3 extends over 16 amino acids. Germline V gene data show CDR1 as MDHEN and CDR2 as SYDVKM. V lost 8 bases, J lost 7 bases, and 20 bases stayed unmatched. The CDR3 protein is CASLGSGRQGLREQYF. The CDR3 DNA sequence: TGTGCCAGCTTGGGCAGTGGACGACAGGGCCTAAGAGAGCAGTACTTC. Supplemented by reference TRBV28 and TRBJ2-7, the full variable domain reads DVKVTQSSRYLVKRTGEKVFLECVQDMDHENMFWYRQDPGLGLRLIYFSYDVKMKEKGDIPEGYSVSREKKERFSLILESASTNQTSMYLCASLGSGRQGLREQYFGPGTRLTVT.

The genes are TRBV5-1 and TRBJ1-2; TRBD1 matches at 7 bases. The V segment lost 0 bases and the J segment 8 bases; nucleotides outside the gene matches: 7. The CDR3 covers 14 residues. Germline CDR1 reads SGHRS; CDR2 reads YFSETQ. The CDR3 DNA sequence: TGCGCCAGCAGCTTGGACAGGGGATGGTTAGGCTACACCTTC. Translating gives CASSLDRGWLGYTF.

The chain recombines TRBV7-3 with TRBJ2-3, with TRBD2 identical over 14 bases. Trimming took 5 bases from V and 3 from J; bases not matched to a gene: 10. Germline lookup yields CDR1 SGHTA and CDR2 FQGTGA. This CDR3 contains 18 residues. The CDR3, as DNA: TGTGCCAGCAGCCCCCGGACTAGCGGGAGGTCTAGAACAGATACGCAGTATTTT. Protein: CASSPRTSGRSRTDTQYF. The full variable domain, its missing parts supplied by reference TRBV7-3 and TRBJ2-3, is GAGVSQTPSNKVTEKGKYVELRCDPISGHTALYWYRQSLGQGPEFLIYFQGTGAADDSGLPNDRFFAVRPEGSVSTLKIQRTERGDSAVYLCASSPRTSGRSRTDTQYFGPGTRLTVL.